This TCR beta chain was obtained from a study of cytomegalovirus exposure and HLA in healthy donors. Germline CDR1 is SGHVS and CDR2 is FQNEAQ. CDR3 length: 15 amino acids. V lost 1 base and J 5 bases, leaving 12 bases between the germline ends. PCR was performed using 60 Vbeta and 13 Jbeta primers. Clones were read by immunoSEQ multiplex PCR, and TCRdb kept only the in-frame ones, dropping some. This table has roughly 150,000 clones, 65% to 85% appearing once. The sample was PBMCs. The receptor's source is a woman in her 50s in good health and CMV-seropositive. V gene TRBV7-8 combines with J gene TRBJ2-1; weak D call: TRBD1 (6 bases). The DNA for the CDR3 is TGTGCCAGCAGCTTAGGGGCAGGGGTGGACAATGAGCAGTTCTTC. Encoded protein: CASSLGAGVDNEQFF.